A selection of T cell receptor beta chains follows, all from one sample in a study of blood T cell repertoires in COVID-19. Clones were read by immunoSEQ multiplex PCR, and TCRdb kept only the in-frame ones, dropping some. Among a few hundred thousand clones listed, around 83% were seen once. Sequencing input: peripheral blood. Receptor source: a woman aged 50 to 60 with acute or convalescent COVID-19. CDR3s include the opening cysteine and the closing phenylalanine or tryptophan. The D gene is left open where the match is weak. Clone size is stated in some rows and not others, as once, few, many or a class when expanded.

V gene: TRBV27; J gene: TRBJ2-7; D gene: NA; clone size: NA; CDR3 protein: CASTPNGVGYEQYF; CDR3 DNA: TGTGCCAGCACCCCGAACGGGGTCGGGTACGAGCAGTACTTC
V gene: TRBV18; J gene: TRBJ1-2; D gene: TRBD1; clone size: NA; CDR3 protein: CASSLDRGIYGYTF; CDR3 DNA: TGTGCCAGCTCTCTGGACAGGGGGATCTATGGCTACACCTTC
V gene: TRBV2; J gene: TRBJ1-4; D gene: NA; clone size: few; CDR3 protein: CASRAAGTYEKLFF; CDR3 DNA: TGTGCCAGCAGGGCAGCCGGGACATATGAAAAACTGTTTTTT
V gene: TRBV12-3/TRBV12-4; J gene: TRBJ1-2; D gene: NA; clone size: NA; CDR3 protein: CASSFRGVGGYTF; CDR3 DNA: TGTGCCAGCAGTTTTCGGGGGGTTGGTGGCTACACCTTC
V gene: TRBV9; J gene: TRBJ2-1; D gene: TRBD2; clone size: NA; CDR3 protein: CASSVGASGYNEQFF; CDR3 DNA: TGTGCCAGCAGCGTAGGGGCTAGCGGTTACAATGAGCAGTTCTTC
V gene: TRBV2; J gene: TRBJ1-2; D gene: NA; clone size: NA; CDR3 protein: CASSRPGERVNYGYTF; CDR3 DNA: TGTGCCAGCAGCAGACCAGGGGAGAGGGTTAACTATGGCTACACCTTC
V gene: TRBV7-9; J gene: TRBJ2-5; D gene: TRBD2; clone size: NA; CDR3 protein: CASSHRTSGGKETQYF; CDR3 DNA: TGTGCCAGCAGCCACCGGACTAGCGGGGGGAAAGAGACCCAGTACTTC
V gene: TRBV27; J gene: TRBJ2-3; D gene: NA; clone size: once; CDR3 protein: CASTGLSTDTQYF; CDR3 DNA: TGTGCCAGCACAGGGTTGTCCACAGATACGCAGTATTTT
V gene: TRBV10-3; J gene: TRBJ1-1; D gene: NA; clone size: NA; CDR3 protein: CAISDGSRAEAFF; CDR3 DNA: TGTGCCATCAGTGACGGTAGTAGAGCTGAAGCTTTCTTT
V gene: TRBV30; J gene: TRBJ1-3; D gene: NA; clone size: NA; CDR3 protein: CAWSDQGNTIYF; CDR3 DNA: TGTGCCTGGAGTGATCAGGGAAACACCATATATTTT
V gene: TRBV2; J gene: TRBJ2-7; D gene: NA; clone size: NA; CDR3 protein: CASTGGGFSYEQYF; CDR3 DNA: TGTGCCAGCACCGGGGGAGGTTTCAGCTACGAGCAGTACTTC
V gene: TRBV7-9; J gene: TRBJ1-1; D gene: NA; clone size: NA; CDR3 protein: CASSLSGLNTEAFF; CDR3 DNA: TGTGCCAGCAGCTTGAGTGGGCTGAACACTGAAGCTTTCTTT